This T cell receptor (beta chain) derives from a study of shared clonotypes between healthy human individuals. TCRdb keeps only in-frame clones here, not all; method: immunoSEQ multiplex PCR. In the table there are some 2,100,000 clones, 95% of which are singletons. The length of the CDR3 is 16 residues. With V trimmed by 0 bases and J by 2 bases, 6 bases remained unmatched. Germline V CDR1 and CDR2: LGHNT, FRNRAP. This clonotype was obtained from a man between 18 and 35 years old in good health. Material for sequencing was naive CD4+ T cells sorted from blood. Subset meaning: CD45RA+ positively selected. The chain couples TRBV12-5 to TRBJ2-7; TRBD2 matches 8 bases. The DNA for the CDR3 is TGTGCTAGTGGTTTGGTACGGGGGGGCCCCACCTACGAGCAGTACTTC. Translated: CASGLVRGGPTYEQYF.